This entry is about one T cell receptor (beta chain). Its cognate antigen is unknown. Time point reported: pre-sensitization, week 0. Treatment noted: therapeutic diphenylcyclopropenone sensitization with weekly scalp DPC. Researchers extracted total RNA from unfractionated whole blood. This record comes from a study of human T cells and chemical hapten exposure. General study results and limits: Large CDR3 similarity clusters arose significantly more often from expanded TCRs than from controls.

TCRdb used MiXCR to reprocess the RACE reads, holding one entry per CDR3 protein. This repertoire shows roughly 56,000 distinct CDR3 sequences, approximately 9.5% found once; its top ten account for roughly a tenth. This CDR3 region has 13 residues. V shed 5 bases, J shed 6 bases, and the junction held 6 bases outside the gene matches. This sequence joins TRBV12-3 or TRBV12-4 and TRBJ1-2; 7 bases are shared with TRBD1. The sequences come from whole blood, collected in connection with sensitization to the hapten diphenylcyclopropenone (DPC). This sequence originates from a woman in her 30s with alopecia areata. Some clones in this sample may be carry-over from other donors' samples. The CDR3 DNA follows: TGTGCCAGCAGTATGACAGGGTTAGATGGCTACACCTTC. Translated, it gives CASSMTGLDGYTF.